The clone carrying this TCR beta chain was recorded at least ten times. This sample was taken from a study of T cell repertoires in cytomegalovirus infection. Study summary: Indications of both CMV infection and matching HLA type were provided by public TCR beta signatures.

MiXCR, applied by TCRdb to the reads, yields one record per CDR3 protein. This table holds nearly 550,000 distinct CDR3 sequences, 15% to 20% found once. V shed 5 bases and J shed 0 bases, with 23 bases lying between them. CDR3 length equals 18 residues. CDR1 and CDR2 (germline): SEHNR, FQNEAQ (reference sequence). The chain employs TRBV7-9 and TRBJ2-7, with a weak D call TRBD1 (6 bases). The source is a human donor in good health (CMV status not recorded). Some clones in this sample may be carry-over from other donors' samples. The material sequenced was CD8+ T cells from PBMCs. DNA of the CDR3: TGTGCCAGCAGCCTCTCATTCTCCGGGACACTGAGCTCCTACGAGCAGTACTTC. Protein: CASSLSFSGTLSSYEQYF.